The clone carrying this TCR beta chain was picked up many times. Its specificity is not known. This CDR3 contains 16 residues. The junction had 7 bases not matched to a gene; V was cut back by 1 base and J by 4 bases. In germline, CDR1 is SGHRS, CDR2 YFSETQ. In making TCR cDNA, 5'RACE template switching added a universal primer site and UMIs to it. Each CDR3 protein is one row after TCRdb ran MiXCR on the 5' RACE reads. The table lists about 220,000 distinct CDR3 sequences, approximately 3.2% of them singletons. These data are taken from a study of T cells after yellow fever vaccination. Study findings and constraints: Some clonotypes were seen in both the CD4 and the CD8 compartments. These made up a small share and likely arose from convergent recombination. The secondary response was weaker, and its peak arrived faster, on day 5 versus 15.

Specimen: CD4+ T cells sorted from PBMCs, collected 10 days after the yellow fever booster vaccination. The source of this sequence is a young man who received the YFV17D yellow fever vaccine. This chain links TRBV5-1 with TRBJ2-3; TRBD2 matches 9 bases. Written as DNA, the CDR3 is TGCGCCAGCAGCTTGCCGCGGGGGGGCGGGGCAGATACGCAGTATTTT. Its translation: CASSLPRGGGADTQYF.